This TCR beta chain derives from a study of T cells in Graves' hyperthyroidism and ophthalmopathy (dated by TCRdb to between 2018 and 2020). Some background on the complete study: Peripheral blood was collected at initial diagnosis, before any treatment. TCR Vbeta CDR3 sequencing of approximately 140 peripheral blood samples (43 ophthalmopathy, approximately 80 hyperthyroidism and approximately 17 progressor patients) is reported in the paper. After sampling, hyperthyroidism patients received methimazole starting at 30 mg daily, and ophthalmopathy patients received high-dose intravenous methylprednisolone. In several Graves' hyperthyroidism patients, the study also compared T-cell repertoires from thyroid tissue with T-cell repertoires from blood. The 95 to 100 discovery patients were randomly divided into training and test sets at a 7:3 ratio. To identify distinguishing TCR V-J signatures, a discovery cohort of 90 to 100 patients was used, comprising 40 to 45 with Graves' ophthalmopathy and 57 with stable Graves' hyperthyroidism. Prospective prediction of ophthalmopathy was tested in an independent validation cohort of 18 to 20 hyperthyroidism patients and 17 patients who later progressed to ophthalmopathy.

The TCR beta CDR3 regions were amplified from RNA transcripts. A first-round RT-PCR of the TCR CDR3 used the HTBI primer set with the Qiagen OneStep RT-PCR kit. Libraries were constructed in a second round of multiplex PCR, after which size selection and purification were carried out. Libraries were sequenced paired-end with 100 bp reads on an Illumina HiSeq2000. The authors' analysis ran thus. SOAPnuke was used to process the raw data, removing reads that contained adapters or uncalled bases, had a mean Phred below 15, or lacked an exact match to the constant primer or identifier. COPE v1.2.5 was used to merge the high-quality paired reads, and each unique nucleotide sequence was defined as a clonotype. MiTCR v1.1 was used to align clonotypes to the IMGT TRBV, TRBD and TRBJ reference segments. Only V-J combinations with frequency above 0.0001, covering 99.2% of repertoires, were analysed. A TCS score was defined as the ratio between F50 (clonal expansion) and ExV (chaos), using BLOSUM62-based TCRdist between CDR3 peptides within each V-J. Welch's t-statistics and random forest reduced fewer than 550 V-J features to roughly 13, which were used in a naive Bayes classifier (R e1071). TCRdb reprocessed the public reads (quality trimming at Q25 with fastp, clone calling with MiXCR) and kept in-frame beta chains. Entries that share a CDR3 protein sequence are merged under the most common genes and DNA. The V and J calls here are based on TCRdb, not the publication. Within this sample are hundreds of thousands of distinct CDR3 sequences, with about 15% of them counted one time only. The top ten clones comprise around 25% of the sample.

Concerning this clonotype: This clone's antigen is unknown. No qualities accompany the bases; no much larger clone lies one base away.

CDR1 is given as GTSNPN and CDR2 as SVGIG, both from the germline V gene (reference sequence). The CDR3, from cysteine to phenylalanine, totals 16 residues. Left in the record is the CDR3 DNA by itself, 48 bases read in frame from the first base. V loses 3 bases at its end and J loses 2 bases; junction bases beyond the gene matches: 12. Study-wide findings and limitations: Most expanded thyroid clonotypes (frequency above 0.001) were also found in blood, which suggests that blood repertoires may mirror thyroid immune responses. No statistical method was used to set the sample size in advance, and investigators knew the group allocation. In cross-validation, a model built on a 13 V-J signature told ophthalmopathy apart from stable hyperthyroidism with less than 90% sensitivity and approximately 84% specificity, and in testing the same model reached 80%/75%. In validation, the model predicted progression to ophthalmopathy a median of roughly six months before onset, with about 70% sensitivity and 72.22% specificity.

Stable Graves' hyperthyroidism was defined as the absence of progression to ophthalmopathy over 18 months of follow-up. Hyperthyroidism patients were aged 18 to 65 years and newly diagnosed, with disease duration of less than 2 months. Exclusion was applied to patients with uncontrolled infections, other autoimmune diseases, pregnancy or lactation. Diagnoses were based on clinical symptoms, serum thyroxine and TRAb, thyroid ultrasound and orbital computed tomography. PBMCs were isolated from 7.5 to 10 ml of fresh peripheral blood by Ficoll-Paque density gradient centrifugation. Trizol reagent was used to extract total RNA, and RNA quality was then checked on an Agilent 2100 Bioanalyzer.

Sequenced sample: blood. Recombination connected TRBV30 to TRBJ2-5, and TRBD1 aligns with 7 junction nucleotides. The clonotype was recovered from a woman younger than 45 with Graves' hyperthyroidism. The CDR3 here reads CAWRRGIQGRQETQYF. The sequence in DNA is TGTGCCTGGAGGAGGGGGATACAGGGGCGACAAGAGACCCAGTACTTC.